This note documents a single T cell receptor (beta chain) sequence. Its antigen is currently unknown. These data originate in a study of T cell repertoires in cytomegalovirus infection. On the study more broadly: TCR beta signatures that were public indicated CMV infection and matching HLA type. Study-level findings and limits: The response measured ex vivo was dominated by TCR beta clonotypes (HLA-C-restricted and CMV-specific). Frequencies of public TCR beta families were cumulated, and this identified carriers of CMV plus the relevant HLA.

Each CDR3 protein is one row after TCRdb ran MiXCR on the reads. Seen here are approximately 630,000 distinct CDR3 sequences, approximately 25% observed once, and the top ten hold roughly 8%. With 3 bases clipped from V and 5 bases from J, the junction kept 6 bases outside the gene matches. The CDR3 length is 13 residues. Germline CDR1 and CDR2: DFQATT and SNEGSKA (reference sequence). The genes are TRBV20-1 and TRBJ2-7, with 8 bases that match TRBD1. Sequencing was performed on CD8+ T cells from PBMCs. This receptor was obtained from a human donor in good health (CMV status not recorded). Some clones in this sample may be carry-over from other donors' samples. The CDR3 sequence: CSARGTGTDEQYF. CDR3 coding DNA: TGCAGTGCTAGGGGGACAGGTACGGACGAGCAGTACTTC.